This T cell receptor beta chain was identified in a study of radiotherapy plus CTLA-4 blockade in lung cancer. Study overall: There were objective responses in 15% to 20% of patients, and approximately 30% had disease control.

Overall study results and limits: Expansion of tumor-derived TCR clones was observed in blood after radiotherapy plus ipilimumab. Among reported predictors of response, early blood T cell clone dynamics with interferon-beta performed best.

CDR1 and CDR2 from the germline V gene are MNHEY and SVGAGI. Trimming stripped 6 bases from V and 4 bases from J, with 4 bases between. CDR3 length: 11 amino acids. Notes on this clone: Its antigen is still unknown.

People whose metastatic non-small-cell lung cancer was chemo-refractory got focal radiation along with CTLA-4 blockade by ipilimumab. Sequenced by immunoSEQ multiplex PCR; TCRdb stores in-frame clones only, minus some. This repertoire shows around 90,000 clones, approximately 82% found once; its top ten account for 13% to 15%. The source of this sequence is a human donor with non-small cell lung cancer that progressed on radiotherapy plus ipilimumab. Sequencing was performed on peripheral blood, taken from a patient treated with radiotherapy plus ipilimumab. The chain is built from TRBV6-5 and TRBJ1-5; D is ambiguous. CDR3 residues: CASSLNQPQHF. As DNA, the CDR3 is TGTGCCAGCAGCCTAAATCAGCCCCAGCATTTT.